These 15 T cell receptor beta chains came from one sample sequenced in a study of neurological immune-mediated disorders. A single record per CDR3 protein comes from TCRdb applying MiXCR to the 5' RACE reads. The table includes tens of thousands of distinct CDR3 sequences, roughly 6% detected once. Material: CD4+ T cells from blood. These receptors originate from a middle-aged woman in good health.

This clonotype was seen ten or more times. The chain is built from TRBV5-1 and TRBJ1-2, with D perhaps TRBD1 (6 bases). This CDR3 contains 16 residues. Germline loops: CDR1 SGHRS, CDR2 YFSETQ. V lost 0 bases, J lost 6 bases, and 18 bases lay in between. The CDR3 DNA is TGCGCCAGCAGCTTGGAAGGGGGGCCTAGGATTGATGGCTACACCTTC. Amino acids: CASSLEGGPRIDGYTF.

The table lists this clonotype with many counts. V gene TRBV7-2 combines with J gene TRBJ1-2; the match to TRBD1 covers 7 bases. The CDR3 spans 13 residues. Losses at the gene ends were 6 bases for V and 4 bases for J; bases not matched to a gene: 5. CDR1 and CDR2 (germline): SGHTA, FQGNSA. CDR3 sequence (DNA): TGTGCCAGCAGGCCCACAGGGGTCTATGGCTACACCTTC. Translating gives CASRPTGVYGYTF. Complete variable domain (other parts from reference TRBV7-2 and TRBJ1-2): GAGVSQSPSNKVTEKGKDVELRCDPISGHTALYWYRQSLGQGLEFLIYFQGNSAPDKSGLPSDRFSAERTGGSVSTLTIQRTQQEDSAVYLCASRPTGVYGYTFGSGTRLTVV.

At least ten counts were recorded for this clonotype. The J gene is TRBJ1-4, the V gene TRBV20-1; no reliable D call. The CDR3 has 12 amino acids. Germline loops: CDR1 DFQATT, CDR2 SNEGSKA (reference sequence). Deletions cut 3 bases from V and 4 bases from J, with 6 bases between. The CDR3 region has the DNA TGCAGTGCTAGGATGAATAATGAAAAACTGTTTTTT. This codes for CSARMNNEKLFF.

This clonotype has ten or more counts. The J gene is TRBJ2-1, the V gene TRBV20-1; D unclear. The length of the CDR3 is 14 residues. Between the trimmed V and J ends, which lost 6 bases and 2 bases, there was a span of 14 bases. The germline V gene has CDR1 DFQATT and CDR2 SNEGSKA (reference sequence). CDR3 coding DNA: TGCAGTGCCAACTACCACGGCCCCTACAATGAGCAGTTCTTC. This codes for CSANYHGPYNEQFF.

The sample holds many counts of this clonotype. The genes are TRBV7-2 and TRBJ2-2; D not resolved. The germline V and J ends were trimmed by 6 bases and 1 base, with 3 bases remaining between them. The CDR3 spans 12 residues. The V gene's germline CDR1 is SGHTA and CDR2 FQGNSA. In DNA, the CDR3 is TGTGCCAGCAGACAGAACACCGGGGAGCTGTTTTTT. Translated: CASRQNTGELFF.

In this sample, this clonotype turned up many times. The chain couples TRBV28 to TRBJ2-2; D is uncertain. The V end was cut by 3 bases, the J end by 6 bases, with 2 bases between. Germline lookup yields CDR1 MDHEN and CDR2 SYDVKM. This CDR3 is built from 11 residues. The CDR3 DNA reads TGTGCCAGCAGTTTGCCCGGGGAGCTGTTTTTT. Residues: CASSLPGELFF. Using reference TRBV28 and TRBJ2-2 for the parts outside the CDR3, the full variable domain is DVKVTQSSRYLVKRTGEKVFLECVQDMDHENMFWYRQDPGLGLRLIYFSYDVKMKEKGDIPEGYSVSREKKERFSLILESASTNQTSMYLCASSLPGELFFGEGSRLTVL.

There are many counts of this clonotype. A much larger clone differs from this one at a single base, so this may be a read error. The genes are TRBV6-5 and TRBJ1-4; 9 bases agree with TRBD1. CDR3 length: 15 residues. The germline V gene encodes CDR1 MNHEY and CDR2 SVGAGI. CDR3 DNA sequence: TGTGCCGGCAGCCCGAAGGGACAGGGCCCAAACATACTGTTTTTT. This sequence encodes CAGSPKGQGPNILFF.

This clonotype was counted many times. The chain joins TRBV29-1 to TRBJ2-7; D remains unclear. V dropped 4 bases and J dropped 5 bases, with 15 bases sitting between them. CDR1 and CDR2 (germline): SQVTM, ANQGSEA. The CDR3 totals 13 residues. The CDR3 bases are TGCAGCGTTGTGGGCCCCACGGCCCACGAGCAGTACTTC. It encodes CSVVGPTAHEQYF.

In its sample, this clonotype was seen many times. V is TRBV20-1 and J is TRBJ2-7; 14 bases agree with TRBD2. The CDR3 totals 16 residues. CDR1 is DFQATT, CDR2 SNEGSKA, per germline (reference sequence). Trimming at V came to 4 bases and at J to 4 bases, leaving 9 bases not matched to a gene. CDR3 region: CSAMGTSGSTVYEQYF. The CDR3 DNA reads TGCAGTGCTATGGGGACTAGCGGGAGTACGGTTTACGAGCAGTACTTC.

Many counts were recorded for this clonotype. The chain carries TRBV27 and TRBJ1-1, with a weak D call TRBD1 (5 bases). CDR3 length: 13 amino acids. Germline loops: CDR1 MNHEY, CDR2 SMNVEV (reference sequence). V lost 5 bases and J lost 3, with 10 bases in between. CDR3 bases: TGTGCCAGCAGTCCGAGGGGTGACACTGAAGCTTTCTTT. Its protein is CASSPRGDTEAFF.

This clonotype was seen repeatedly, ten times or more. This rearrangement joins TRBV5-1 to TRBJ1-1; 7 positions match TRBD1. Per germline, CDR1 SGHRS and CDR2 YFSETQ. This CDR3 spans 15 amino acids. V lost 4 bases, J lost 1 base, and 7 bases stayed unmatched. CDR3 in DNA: TGCGCCAGCAGCGACAGGGTAGGAGGGAACACTGAAGCTTTCTTT. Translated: CASSDRVGGNTEAFF.

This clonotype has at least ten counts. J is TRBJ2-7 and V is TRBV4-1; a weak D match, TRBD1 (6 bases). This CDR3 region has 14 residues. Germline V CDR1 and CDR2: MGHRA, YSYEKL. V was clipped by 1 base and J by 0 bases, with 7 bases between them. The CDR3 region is CASSQGTDSYEQYF. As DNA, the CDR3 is TGCGCCAGCAGCCAAGGGACAGACTCCTACGAGCAGTACTTC.

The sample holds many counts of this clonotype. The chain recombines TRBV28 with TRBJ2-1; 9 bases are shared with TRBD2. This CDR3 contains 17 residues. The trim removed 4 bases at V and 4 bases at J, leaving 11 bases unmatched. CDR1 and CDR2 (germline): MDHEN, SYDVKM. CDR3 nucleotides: TGTGCCAGCAGTTATTTTGAAGCGGGAGGAGATTACAATGAGCAGTTCTTC. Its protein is CASSYFEAGGDYNEQFF.

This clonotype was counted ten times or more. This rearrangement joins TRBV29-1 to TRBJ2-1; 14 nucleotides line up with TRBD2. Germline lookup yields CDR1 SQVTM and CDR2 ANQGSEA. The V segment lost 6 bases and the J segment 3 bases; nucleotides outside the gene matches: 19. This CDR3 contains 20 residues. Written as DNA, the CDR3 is TGCAGCGTACGGGTTAGGCCGGGACTAGCGGGAGAGAAGCTCTACAATGAGCAGTTCTTC. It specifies CSVRVRPGLAGEKLYNEQFF.

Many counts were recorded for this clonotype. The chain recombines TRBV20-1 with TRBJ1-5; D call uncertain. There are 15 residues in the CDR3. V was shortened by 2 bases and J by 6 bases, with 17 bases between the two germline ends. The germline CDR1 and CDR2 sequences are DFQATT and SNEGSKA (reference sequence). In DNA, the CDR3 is TGCAGTGCTAGACTCGGGTCGGGAGGAAGTCAGCCCCAGCATTTT. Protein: CSARLGSGGSQPQHF.